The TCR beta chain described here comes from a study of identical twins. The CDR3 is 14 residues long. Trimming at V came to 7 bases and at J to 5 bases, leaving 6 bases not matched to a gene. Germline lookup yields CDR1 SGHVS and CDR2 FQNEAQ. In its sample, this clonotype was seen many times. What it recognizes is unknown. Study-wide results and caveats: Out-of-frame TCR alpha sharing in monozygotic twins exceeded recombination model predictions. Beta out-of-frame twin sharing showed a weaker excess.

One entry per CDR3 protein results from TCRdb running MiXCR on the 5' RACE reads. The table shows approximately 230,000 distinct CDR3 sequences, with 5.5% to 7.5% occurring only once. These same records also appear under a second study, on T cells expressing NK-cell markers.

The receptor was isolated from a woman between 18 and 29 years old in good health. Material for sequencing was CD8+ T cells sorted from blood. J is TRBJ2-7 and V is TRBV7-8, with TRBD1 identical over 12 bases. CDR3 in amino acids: CASIRGTGGHEQYF. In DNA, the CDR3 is TGTGCCAGCATCCGGGGGACAGGGGGCCACGAGCAGTACTTC.